The clone carrying this TCR beta chain has only a few counts. Its antigen is undetermined. The data were taken from a study of T-cell reconstitution after alpha-beta-depleted transplantation in children. Points from the study as a whole: Certain patients had high TCRbeta diversity at day 60, and it came from recipient T cells and thymic progenitors that survived. The authors attributed T-cell counts and diversity one year after transplant mostly to newly produced T cells. Alpha-beta T cells present about two months after transplant were reported to originate from several hundred expanded graft clones.

In germline, CDR1 is SGHTA, CDR2 FQGNSA. V shed 1 base and J shed 1 base, with 14 bases lying between them. The length of the CDR3 is 17 residues. Preparing the TCRbeta library involved the use of unique molecular identifiers. One entry per CDR3 protein results from TCRdb running MiXCR on the PCR reads. The sample carries 610,000 or so distinct CDR3 sequences, over 25% recorded once. V and J are TRBV7-2 and TRBJ1-3; perhaps TRBD1 as D (5 bases). The sample here was PBMCs, taken before TCRalphabeta/CD19-depleted stem cell transplant. The source is a boy under two years old with Wiskott-Aldrich syndrome, due to receive a stem cell transplant. The CDR3, as DNA: TGTGCCAGCAGCTTAGTTTCGACAGCAGGATCTGGAAACACCATATATTTT. Translating gives CASSLVSTAGSGNTIYF.